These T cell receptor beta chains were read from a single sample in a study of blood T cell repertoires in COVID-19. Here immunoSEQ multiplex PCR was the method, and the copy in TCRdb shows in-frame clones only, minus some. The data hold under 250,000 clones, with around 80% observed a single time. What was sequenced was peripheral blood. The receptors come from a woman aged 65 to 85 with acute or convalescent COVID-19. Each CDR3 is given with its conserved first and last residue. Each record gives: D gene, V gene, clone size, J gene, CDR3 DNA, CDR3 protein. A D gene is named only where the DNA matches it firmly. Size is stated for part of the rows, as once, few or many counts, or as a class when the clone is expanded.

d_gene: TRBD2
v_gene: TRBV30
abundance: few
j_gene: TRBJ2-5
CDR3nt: TGTGCCTGGAGTTTCCGGCGGGGGGACTATAAAGAGACCCAGTACTTC
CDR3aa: CAWSFRRGDYKETQYF

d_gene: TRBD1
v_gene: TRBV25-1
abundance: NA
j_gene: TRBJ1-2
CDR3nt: TGTGCCAGCACTACAGGGGGTGGGAACTATGGCTACACCTTC
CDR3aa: CASTTGGGNYGYTF

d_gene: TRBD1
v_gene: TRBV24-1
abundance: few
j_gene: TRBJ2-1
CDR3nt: TGTGCCACCAGTGACCAGAGGACAGGGTCCTTTGAGCAGTTCTTC
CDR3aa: CATSDQRTGSFEQFF

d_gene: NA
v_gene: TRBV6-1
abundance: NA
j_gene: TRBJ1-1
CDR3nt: TGTGCCAGCAGTGATCAGGGTAGTACGACTGAAGCTTTCTTT
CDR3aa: CASSDQGSTTEAFF

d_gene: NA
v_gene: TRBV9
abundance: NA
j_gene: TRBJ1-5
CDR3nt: TGTGCCAGCAGCGTATCTCCCGGGGATCAGCCCCAGCATTTT
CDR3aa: CASSVSPGDQPQHF

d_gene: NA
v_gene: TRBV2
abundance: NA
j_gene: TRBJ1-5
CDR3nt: TGTGCCAGCAGGGCCGGACAGATCCCGAATCAGCCCCAGCATTTT
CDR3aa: CASRAGQIPNQPQHF

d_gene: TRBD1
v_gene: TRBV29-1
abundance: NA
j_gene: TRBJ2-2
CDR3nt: TGCAGCGTTGCCCTACAGGGGGGCGGGGAGCTGTTTTTT
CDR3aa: CSVALQGGGELFF

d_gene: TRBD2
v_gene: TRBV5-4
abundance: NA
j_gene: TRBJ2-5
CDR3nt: TGTGCCAGCAGCCTGGGCCCGGGGGGGCCGGGAGAGACCCAGTACTTC
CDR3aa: CASSLGPGGPGETQYF

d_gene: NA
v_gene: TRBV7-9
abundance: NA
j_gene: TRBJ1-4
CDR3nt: TGTGCCAGCAGCCCAGGCAATAAAGGGGCGATTAATGAAAAACTGTTTTTT
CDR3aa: CASSPGNKGAINEKLFF

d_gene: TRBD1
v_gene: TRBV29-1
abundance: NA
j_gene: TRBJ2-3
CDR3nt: TGCAGCGTTGAAGATCGAGTGGACAGGGGTTTCGGGACAGATACGCAGTATTTT
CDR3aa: CSVEDRVDRGFGTDTQYF

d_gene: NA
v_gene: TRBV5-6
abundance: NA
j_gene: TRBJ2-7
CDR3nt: TGTGCCAGCAGAGGATCCGGGACAACTTACGAGCAGTACTTC
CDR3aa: CASRGSGTTYEQYF

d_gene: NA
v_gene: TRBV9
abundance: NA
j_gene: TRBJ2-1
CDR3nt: TGTGCCAGCAGCGTAGATCATTACAATGAGCAGTTCTTC
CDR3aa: CASSVDHYNEQFF

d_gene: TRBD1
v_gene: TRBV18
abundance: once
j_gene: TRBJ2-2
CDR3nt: TGTGCCAGCTCGAGGGACAGGGGGACCGGGGAGCTGTTTTTT
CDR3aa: CASSRDRGTGELFF

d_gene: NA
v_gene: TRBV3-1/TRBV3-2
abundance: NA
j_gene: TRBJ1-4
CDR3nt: TGTGCCAGCAGCCAAGATAGCGGGACAACTAATGAAAAACTGTTTTTT
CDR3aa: CASSQDSGTTNEKLFF

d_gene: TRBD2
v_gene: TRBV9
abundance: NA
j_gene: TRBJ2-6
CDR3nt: TGTGCCAGCAGCGTAGGGACTAGCGGGGGGATCTTGTCTTTCTCTGGGGCCAACGTCCTGACTTTC
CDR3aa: CASSVGTSGGILSFSGANVLTF

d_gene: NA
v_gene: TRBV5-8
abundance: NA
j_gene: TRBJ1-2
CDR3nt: TGTGCCAGCAGCCTGGTGGAGGCCTATGGCTACACCTTC
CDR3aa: CASSLVEAYGYTF